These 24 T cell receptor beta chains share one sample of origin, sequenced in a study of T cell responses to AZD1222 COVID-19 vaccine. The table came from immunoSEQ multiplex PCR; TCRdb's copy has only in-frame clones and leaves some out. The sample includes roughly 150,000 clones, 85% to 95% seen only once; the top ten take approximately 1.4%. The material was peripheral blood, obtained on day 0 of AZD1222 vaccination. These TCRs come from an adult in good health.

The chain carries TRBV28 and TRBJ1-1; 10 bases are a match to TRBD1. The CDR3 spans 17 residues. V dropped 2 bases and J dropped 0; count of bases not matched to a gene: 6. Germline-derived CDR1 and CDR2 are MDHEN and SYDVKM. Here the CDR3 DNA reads TGTGCCAGCAGTTTAAGGGACAGGGGTTGGATGAACACTGAAGCTTTCTTT. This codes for CASSLRDRGWMNTEAFF.

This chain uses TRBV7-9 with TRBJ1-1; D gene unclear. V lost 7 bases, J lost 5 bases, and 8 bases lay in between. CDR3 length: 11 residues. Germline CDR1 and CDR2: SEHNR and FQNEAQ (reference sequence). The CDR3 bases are TGTGCCAGCACCCAAGGAACTGAAGCTTTCTTT. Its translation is CASTQGTEAFF.

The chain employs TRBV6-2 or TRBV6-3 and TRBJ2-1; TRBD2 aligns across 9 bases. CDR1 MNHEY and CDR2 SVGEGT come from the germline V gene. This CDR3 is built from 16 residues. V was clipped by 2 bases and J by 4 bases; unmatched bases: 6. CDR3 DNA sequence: TGTGCCAGCAGTTACCCCGGGACTAGCAGATACAATGAGCAGTTCTTC. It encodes CASSYPGTSRYNEQFF.

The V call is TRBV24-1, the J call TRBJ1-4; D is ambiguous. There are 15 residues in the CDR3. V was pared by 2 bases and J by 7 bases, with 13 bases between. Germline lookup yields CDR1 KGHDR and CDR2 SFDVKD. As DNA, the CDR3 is TGTGCCACCAGTGATTCGAAGGGTCCAACTGAAAAACTGTTTTTT. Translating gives CATSDSKGPTEKLFF.

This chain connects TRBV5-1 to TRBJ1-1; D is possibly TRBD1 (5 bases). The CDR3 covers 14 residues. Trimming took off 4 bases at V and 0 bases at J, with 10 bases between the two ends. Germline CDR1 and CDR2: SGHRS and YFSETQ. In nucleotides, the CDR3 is TGCGCCAGCAGCCCGGGACCTATGAACACTGAAGCTTTCTTT. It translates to CASSPGPMNTEAFF. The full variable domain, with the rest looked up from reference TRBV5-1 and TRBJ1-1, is KAGVTQTPRYLIKTRGQQVTLSCSPISGHRSVSWYQQTPGQGLQFLFEYFSETQRNKGNFPGRFSGRQFSNSRSEMNVSTLELGDSALYLCASSPGPMNTEAFFGQGTRLTVV.

In DNA, the CDR3 is TGTGCCAGCTCCGGGGACGGGACAGGGGTCGGGGAGCTGTTTTTT. Protein sequence: CASSGDGTGVGELFF. The V call is TRBV5-5, the J call TRBJ2-2, with TRBD1 matching over 10 bases. V dropped 7 bases and J dropped 7; count of bases not matched to a gene: 10. Germline loops: CDR1 SGHKS, CDR2 YYEKEE (reference sequence). The CDR3 has 15 residues.

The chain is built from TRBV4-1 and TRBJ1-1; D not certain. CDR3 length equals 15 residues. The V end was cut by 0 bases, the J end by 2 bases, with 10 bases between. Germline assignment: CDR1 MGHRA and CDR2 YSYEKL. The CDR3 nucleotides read TGCGCCAGCAGCCAAGATCGGGCAGGAAACACTGAAGCTTTCTTT. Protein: CASSQDRAGNTEAFF.

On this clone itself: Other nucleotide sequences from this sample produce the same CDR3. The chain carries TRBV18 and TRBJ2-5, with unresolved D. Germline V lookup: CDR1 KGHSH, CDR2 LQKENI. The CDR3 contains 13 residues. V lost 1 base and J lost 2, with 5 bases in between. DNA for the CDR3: TGTGCCAGCTCACCACGGGGTCAAGAGACCCAGTACTTC. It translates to CASSPRGQETQYF.

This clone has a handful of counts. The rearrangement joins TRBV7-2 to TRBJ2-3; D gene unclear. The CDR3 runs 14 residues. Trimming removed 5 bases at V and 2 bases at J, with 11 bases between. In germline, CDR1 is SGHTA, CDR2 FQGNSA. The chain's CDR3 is CASSPDGPTDTQYF. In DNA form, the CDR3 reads TGTGCCAGCAGCCCGGACGGTCCCACAGATACGCAGTATTTT.

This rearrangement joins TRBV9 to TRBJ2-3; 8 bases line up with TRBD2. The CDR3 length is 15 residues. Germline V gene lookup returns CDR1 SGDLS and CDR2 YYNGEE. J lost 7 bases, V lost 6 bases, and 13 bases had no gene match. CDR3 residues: CASTPPAGVGNTQYF. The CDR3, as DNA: TGTGCCAGCACCCCCCCAGCGGGAGTCGGAAATACGCAGTATTTT.

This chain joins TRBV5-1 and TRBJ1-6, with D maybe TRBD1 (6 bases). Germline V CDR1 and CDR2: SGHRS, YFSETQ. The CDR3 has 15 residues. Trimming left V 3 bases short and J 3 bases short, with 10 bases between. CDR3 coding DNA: TGCGCCAGCAGCTCATTACAGGGCTATAATTCACCCCTCCACTTT. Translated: CASSSLQGYNSPLHF. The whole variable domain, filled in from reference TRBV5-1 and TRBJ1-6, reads KAGVTQTPRYLIKTRGQQVTLSCSPISGHRSVSWYQQTPGQGLQFLFEYFSETQRNKGNFPGRFSGRQFSNSRSEMNVSTLELGDSALYLCASSSLQGYNSPLHFGNGTRLTVT.

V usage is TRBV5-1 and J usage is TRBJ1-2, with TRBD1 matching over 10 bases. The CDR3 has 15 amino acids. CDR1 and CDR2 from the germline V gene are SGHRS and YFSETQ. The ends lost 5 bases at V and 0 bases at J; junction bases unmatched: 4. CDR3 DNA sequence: TGCGCCAGCAGAGCCGGGACAGGGGCTAACTATGGCTACACCTTC. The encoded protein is CASRAGTGANYGYTF.

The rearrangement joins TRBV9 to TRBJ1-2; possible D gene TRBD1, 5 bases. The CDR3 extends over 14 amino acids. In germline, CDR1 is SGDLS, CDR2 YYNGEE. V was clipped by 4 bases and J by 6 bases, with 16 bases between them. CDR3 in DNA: TGTGCCAGCAGCCCGGGAGTTGGGGCAGATGGCTACACCTTC. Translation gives CASSPGVGADGYTF.

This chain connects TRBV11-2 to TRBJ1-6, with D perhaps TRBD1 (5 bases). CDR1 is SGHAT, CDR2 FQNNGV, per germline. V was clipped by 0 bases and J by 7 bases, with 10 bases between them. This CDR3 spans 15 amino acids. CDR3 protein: CASSLDPGYNSPLHF. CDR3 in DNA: TGTGCCAGCAGCTTAGATCCAGGGTACAATTCACCCCTCCACTTT.

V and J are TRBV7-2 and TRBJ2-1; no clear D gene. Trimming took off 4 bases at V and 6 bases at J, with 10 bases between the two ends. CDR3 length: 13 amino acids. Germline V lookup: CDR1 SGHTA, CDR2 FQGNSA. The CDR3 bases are TGTGCCAGCAGCTCGGGCACACTCAATGAGCAGTTCTTC. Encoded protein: CASSSGTLNEQFF. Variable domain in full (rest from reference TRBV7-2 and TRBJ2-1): GAGVSQSPSNKVTEKGKDVELRCDPISGHTALYWYRQSLGQGLEFLIYFQGNSAPDKSGLPSDRFSAERTGGSVSTLTIQRTQQEDSAVYLCASSSGTLNEQFFGPGTRLTVL.

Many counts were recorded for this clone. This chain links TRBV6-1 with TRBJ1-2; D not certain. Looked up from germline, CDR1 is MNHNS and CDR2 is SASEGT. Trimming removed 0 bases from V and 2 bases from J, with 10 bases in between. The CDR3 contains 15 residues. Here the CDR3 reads CASSEALWENYGYTF. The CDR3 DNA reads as TGTGCCAGCAGTGAAGCGTTATGGGAGAACTATGGCTACACCTTC.

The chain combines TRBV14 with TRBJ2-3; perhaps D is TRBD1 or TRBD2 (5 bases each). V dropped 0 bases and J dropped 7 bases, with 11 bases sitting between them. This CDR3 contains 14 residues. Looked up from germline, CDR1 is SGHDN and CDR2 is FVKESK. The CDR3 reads CASSQDRPGHTQYF. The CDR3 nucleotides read TGTGCCAGCAGCCAAGATCGTCCGGGGCATACGCAGTATTTT.

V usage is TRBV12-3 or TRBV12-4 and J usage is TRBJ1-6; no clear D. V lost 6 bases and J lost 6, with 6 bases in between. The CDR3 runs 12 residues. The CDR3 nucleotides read TGTGCCAGCAGCGAGATTAATTCACCCCTCCACTTT. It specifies CASSEINSPLHF.

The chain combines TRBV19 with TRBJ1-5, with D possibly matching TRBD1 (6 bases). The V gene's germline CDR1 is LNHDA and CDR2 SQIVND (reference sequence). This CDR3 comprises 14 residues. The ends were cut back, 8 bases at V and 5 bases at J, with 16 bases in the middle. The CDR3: CASANTRTDQPQHF. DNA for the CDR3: TGTGCCAGTGCCAATACACGGACAGATCAGCCCCAGCATTTT.

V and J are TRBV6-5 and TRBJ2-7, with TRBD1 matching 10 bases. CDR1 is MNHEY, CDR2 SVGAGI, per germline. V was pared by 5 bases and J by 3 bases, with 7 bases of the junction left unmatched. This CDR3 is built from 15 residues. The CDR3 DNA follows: TGTGCCAGCAGTCCTACGGGACAGGGGATCTACGAGCAGTACTTC. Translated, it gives CASSPTGQGIYEQYF.

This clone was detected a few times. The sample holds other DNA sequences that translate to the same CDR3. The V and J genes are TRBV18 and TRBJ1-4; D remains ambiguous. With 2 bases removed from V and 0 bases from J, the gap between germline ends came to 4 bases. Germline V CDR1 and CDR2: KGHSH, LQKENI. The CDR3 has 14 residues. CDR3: CASSPGATNEKLFF. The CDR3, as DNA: TGTGCCAGCTCACCAGGGGCAACTAATGAAAAACTGTTTTTT.

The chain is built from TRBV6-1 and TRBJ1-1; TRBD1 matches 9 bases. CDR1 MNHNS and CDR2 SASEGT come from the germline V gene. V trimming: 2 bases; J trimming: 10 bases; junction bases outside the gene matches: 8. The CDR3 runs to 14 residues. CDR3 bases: TGTGCCAGCAGTGAATGGGACAGGGCCTCATTAGCTTTCTTT. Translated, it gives CASSEWDRASLAFF.

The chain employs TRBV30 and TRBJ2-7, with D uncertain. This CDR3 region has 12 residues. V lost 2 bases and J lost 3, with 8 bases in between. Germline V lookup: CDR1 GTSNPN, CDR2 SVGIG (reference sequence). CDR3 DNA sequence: TGTGCCTGGAGTAGTCCGGGCTACGAGCAGTACTTC. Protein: CAWSSPGYEQYF.

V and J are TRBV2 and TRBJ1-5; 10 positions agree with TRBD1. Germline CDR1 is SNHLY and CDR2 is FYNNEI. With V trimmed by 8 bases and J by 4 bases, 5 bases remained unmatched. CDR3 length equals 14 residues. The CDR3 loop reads CASSRTGGNQPQHF. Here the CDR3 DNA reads TGTGCCAGCTCGAGGACAGGGGGTAATCAGCCCCAGCATTTT.